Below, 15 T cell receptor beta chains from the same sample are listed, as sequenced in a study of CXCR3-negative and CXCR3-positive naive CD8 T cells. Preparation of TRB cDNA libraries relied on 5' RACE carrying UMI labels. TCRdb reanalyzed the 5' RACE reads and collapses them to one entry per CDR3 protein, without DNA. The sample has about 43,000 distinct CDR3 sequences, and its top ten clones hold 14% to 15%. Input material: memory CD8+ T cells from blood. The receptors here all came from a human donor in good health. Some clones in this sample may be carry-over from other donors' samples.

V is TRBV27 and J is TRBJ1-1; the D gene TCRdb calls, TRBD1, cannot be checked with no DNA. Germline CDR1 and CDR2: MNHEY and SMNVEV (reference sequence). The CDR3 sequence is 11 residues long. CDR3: CASSTGIEAFF.

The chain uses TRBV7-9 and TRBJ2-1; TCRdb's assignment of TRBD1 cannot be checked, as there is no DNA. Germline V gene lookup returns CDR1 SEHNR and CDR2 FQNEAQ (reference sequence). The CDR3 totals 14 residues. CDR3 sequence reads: CASSPEPGRNEQFF.

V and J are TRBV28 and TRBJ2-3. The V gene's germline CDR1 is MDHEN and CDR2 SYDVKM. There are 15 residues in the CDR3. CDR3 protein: CASSFGTDRTDTQYF.

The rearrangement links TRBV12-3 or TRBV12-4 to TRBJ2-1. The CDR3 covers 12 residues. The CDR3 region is CASSLAKIEQFF.

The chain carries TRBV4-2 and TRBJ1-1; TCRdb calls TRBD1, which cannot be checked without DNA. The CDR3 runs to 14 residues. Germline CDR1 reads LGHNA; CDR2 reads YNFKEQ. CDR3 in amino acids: CASSIRTGSIEAFF.

The CDR3 sequence is CSARDGPLEQYF. J is TRBJ2-7 and V is TRBV29-1; TCRdb's D call of TRBD1 is untestable without DNA. Germline CDR1 reads SQVTM; CDR2 reads ANQGSEA. The CDR3 runs to 12 residues.

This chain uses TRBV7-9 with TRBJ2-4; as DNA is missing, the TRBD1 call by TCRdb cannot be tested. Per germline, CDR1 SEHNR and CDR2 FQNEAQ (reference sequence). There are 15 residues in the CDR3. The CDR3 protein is CASSLVPDRGNIQYF.

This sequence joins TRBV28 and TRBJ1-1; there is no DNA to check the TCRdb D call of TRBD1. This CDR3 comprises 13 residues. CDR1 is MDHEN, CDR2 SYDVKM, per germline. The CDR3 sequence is CASSFEGADEAFF.

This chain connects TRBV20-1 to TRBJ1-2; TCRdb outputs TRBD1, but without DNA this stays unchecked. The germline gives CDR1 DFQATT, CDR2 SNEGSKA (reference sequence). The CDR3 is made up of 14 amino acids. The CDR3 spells CSARDLQGSYGYTF.

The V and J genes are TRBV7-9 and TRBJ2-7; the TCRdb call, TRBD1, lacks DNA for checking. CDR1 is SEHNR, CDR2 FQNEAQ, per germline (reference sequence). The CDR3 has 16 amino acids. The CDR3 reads CASSRGSGASFYEQYF.

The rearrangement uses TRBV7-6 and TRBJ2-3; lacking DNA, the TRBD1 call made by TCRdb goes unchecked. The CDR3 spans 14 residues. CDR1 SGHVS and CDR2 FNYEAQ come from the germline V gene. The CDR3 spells CASSSRDTTDTQYF. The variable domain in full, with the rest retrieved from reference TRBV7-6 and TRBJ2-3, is GAGVSQSPRYKVTKRGQDVALRCDPISGHVSLYWYRQALGQGPEFLTYFNYEAQQDKSGLPNDRFSAERPEGSISTLTIQRTEQRDSAMYRCASSSRDTTDTQYFGPGTRLTVL.

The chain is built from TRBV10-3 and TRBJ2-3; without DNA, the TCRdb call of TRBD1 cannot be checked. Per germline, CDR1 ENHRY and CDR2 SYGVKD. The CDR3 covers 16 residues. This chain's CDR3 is CAIRETQGSMTDTQYF.

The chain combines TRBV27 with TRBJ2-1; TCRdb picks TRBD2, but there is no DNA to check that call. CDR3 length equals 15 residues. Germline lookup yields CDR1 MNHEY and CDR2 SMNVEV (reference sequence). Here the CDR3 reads CASSPISAPTSGGFF.

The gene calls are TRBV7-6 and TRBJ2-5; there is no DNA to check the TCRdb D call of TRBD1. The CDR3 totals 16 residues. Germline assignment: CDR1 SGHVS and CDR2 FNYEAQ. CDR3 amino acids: CASSLLGTGGAETQYF. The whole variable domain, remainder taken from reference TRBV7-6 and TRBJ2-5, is GAGVSQSPRYKVTKRGQDVALRCDPISGHVSLYWYRQALGQGPEFLTYFNYEAQQDKSGLPNDRFSAERPEGSISTLTIQRTEQRDSAMYRCASSLLGTGGAETQYFGPGTRLLVL.

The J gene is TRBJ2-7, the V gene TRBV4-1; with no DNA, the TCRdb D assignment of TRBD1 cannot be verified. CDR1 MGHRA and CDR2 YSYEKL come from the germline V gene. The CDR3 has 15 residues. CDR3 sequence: CASSQGGQGFYEQYF.